These 8 T cell receptor beta chains were all obtained from the same sample, sequenced in a study of blood T cells in healthy people across ages. Using a J-beta primer mix together with a sample-barcoded 5' primer, a second PCR was run for about 7 to 12 cycles. MiXCR was run by TCRdb on the 5' RACE reads, yielding one entry per CDR3 protein. Of about 970,000 distinct CDR3 sequences in the sample, about 53% are singletons; the top ten hold about 22%. The sample consisted of blood. All receptors derive from a woman aged 55 to 70 in good health.

The V gene is TRBV29-1, the J gene TRBJ2-7; the match to TRBD1 covers 9 bases. The CDR3 contains 14 residues. Trimming took 6 bases from V and 6 from J; bases not matched to a gene: 12. Germline values: CDR1 SQVTM, CDR2 ANQGSEA. The CDR3: CSVATGGASSEQYF. The CDR3 DNA reads as TGCAGCGTCGCAACAGGGGGCGCGTCGAGCGAGCAGTACTTC.

Comment on this clonotype: One end of the junction fails to match germline, which may point to a read error. The rearrangement joins TRBV4-1 to TRBJ2-7, with 7 positions matching TRBD2. Germline CDR1 and CDR2: MGHRA and YSYEKL. This CDR3 region has 14 residues. In DNA form, the CDR3 reads TGCGCCAGCAGCCACGTGCAGCAGGGAGGGGAGCAGGACTTC. Amino acid sequence: CASSHVQQGGEQDF.

The chain is built from TRBV7-3 and TRBJ1-2; TRBD1 aligns across 8 bases. From germline, CDR1 is SGHTA and CDR2 FQGTGA. Trimming took 2 bases from V and 6 from J; bases not matched to a gene: 8. CDR3 length: 15 amino acids. The CDR3 spells CASSLRDRTVDGYTF. CDR3 nucleotides: TGTGCCAGCAGCTTACGGGACAGGACGGTGGATGGCTACACCTTC.

This clonotype was recorded many times. The genes are TRBV27 and TRBJ1-6; no reliable D call. Trimming removed 5 bases at V and 0 bases at J, with 11 bases between. CDR1 is MNHEY, CDR2 SMNVEV, per germline (reference sequence). This CDR3 region has 16 residues. The CDR3 DNA is TGTGCCAGCAGTCCCCGACCGAGCTCCTATAATTCACCCCTCCACTTT. As protein: CASSPRPSSYNSPLHF.

The chain employs TRBV5-6 and TRBJ2-7, with D possibly TRBD2 on 5 matching bases. The CDR3 runs 13 residues. Trimming removed 4 bases at V and 4 bases at J, with 12 bases between. Per the germline V gene, CDR1 is SGHDT and CDR2 is YYEEEE. The CDR3 loop reads CASSPIREYEQYF. The CDR3 nucleotides read TGTGCCAGCAGCCCGATAAGGGAGTACGAGCAGTACTTC.

A word on this clonotype: At one of its ends the junction is not consistent with the germline gene, which may arise from a read error. CDR3 in DNA: TGCAGCGCTAGGGACAGCATGAACACTGAAGCTTTCTTT. Translating gives CSARDSMNTEAFF. The chain links TRBV20-1 to TRBJ1-1; 7 bases map to TRBD1. This CDR3 spans 13 amino acids. Germline values: CDR1 DFQATT, CDR2 SNEGSKA (reference sequence).

This sequence joins TRBV7-3 and TRBJ2-3; TRBD1 agrees at 9 bases. The CDR3 covers 16 residues. V was pared by 4 bases and J by 3 bases, with 8 bases of the junction left unmatched. Germline CDR1 and CDR2: SGHTA and FQGTGA. CDR3 loop: CASSSAGQGYTDTQYF. DNA of the CDR3: TGTGCCAGCAGCTCCGCGGGACAGGGTTATACAGATACGCAGTATTTT.

This clonotype has more than one count but fewer than ten. Relative to the germline gene, one junction end is altered; a read error may explain this. This rearrangement joins TRBV7-7 to TRBJ2-5; TRBD2 aligns across 8 bases. This CDR3 is built from 14 residues. In germline, CDR1 is SSHAT, CDR2 FNYEAQ (reference sequence). The CDR3 sequence: CTSSFAGGQETQYF. The CDR3 DNA reads as TGTACCAGCAGCTTCGCGGGAGGTCAAGAGACCCAGTACTTC.